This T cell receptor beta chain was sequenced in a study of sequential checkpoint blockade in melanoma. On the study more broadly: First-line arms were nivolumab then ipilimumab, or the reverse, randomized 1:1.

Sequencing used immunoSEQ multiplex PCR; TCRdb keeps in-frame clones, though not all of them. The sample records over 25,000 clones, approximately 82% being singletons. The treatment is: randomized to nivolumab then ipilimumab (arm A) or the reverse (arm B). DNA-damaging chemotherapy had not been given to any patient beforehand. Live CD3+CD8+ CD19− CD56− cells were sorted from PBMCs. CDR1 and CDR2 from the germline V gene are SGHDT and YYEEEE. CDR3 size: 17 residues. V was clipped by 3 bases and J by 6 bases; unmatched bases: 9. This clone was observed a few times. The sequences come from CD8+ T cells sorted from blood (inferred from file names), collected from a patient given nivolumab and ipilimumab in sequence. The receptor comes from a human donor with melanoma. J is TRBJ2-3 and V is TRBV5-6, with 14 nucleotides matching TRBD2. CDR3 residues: CASSWGGLAGESDTQYF. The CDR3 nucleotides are TGTGCCAGCAGCTGGGGGGGACTAGCGGGAGAATCGGATACGCAGTATTTT.